The TCR beta chain described here comes from a study of shared clonotypes between healthy human individuals. In the original workflow: ImmunoSEQ only sent back junction sequences with no quality scores, so filtering was done differently. Assay: immunoSEQ multiplex PCR; the TCRdb copy retains only in-frame clones and omits some. V, J and clone size reflect that table, while D and trimming were determined from the DNA. The repertoire holds 1,100,000 or so clones, about four fifths seen once, with more than 0.5% in the top ten. In the CD4+ fraction, cells were divided into CD45RA+ naive and CD45RA-negative memory subsets. Trimming took 6 bases from V and 6 from J, leaving 12 bases between them. CDR3 size: 13 residues. Germline CDR1 is MNHEY and CDR2 is SMNVEV (reference sequence).

The material sequenced was memory CD4+ T cells from PBMCs. Subset meaning: CD45RA-negative fraction. The sequence was collected from a young man in good health. Some clones in this sample may be carry-over from other donors' samples. The rearrangement uses TRBV27 and TRBJ1-5; D possibly corresponds to TRBD1 (5 bases). CDR3: CASSLRTTQPQHF. In nucleotides, the CDR3 is TGTGCCAGCAGCCTTCGGACAACTCAGCCCCAGCATTTT.